There are many counts of the clone carrying this T cell receptor beta chain. Its antigen is as yet unknown. The V gene's germline CDR1 is SGHTA and CDR2 FQGNSA. CDR3 length: 13 amino acids. Trimming took off 0 bases at V and 1 base at J, with 4 bases between the two ends. The data stem from a study of response to subunit inactivated influenza vaccine. General study results and limits: Authors suggested each seasonal flu vaccination may recruit only limited numbers of new T cells.

TCRdb processed the RT-PCR reads anew with MiXCR; each CDR3 protein has one entry. The sample has roughly 570,000 distinct CDR3 sequences, about 14% seen once; the top ten hold roughly 11%. V is TRBV7-2 and J is TRBJ2-7; D is ambiguous. The receptor comes from a man in his fifties or sixties who received an inactivated influenza vaccine. Material: PBMCs from blood, obtained 11 to 12 days after vaccination. The CDR3 sequence: CASSLAQSYEQYF. The CDR3 DNA sequence: TGTGCCAGCAGCTTAGCACAGTCCTACGAGCAGTACTTC. The variable domain in full, completed from reference TRBV7-2 and TRBJ2-7, reads GAGVSQSPSNKVTEKGKDVELRCDPISGHTALYWYRQSLGQGLEFLIYFQGNSAPDKSGLPSDRFSAERTGGSVSTLTIQRTQQEDSAVYLCASSLAQSYEQYFGPGTRLTVT.